One and the same sample provided the 17 T cell receptor beta chains below, sequenced in a study of patients with pleural tuberculosis. MiXCR, run by TCRdb on the reads, gives a single entry per CDR3 protein. The repertoire holds 40,000 to 55,000 distinct CDR3 sequences, with 5.5% to 8% as singletons. These receptor sequences come from a human donor with pleural tuberculosis.

This clonotype was detected ten times or more. The V call is TRBV13, the J call TRBJ1-5; 7 bases are a match to TRBD1. CDR1 PRHDT and CDR2 FYEKMQ come from the germline V gene (reference sequence). The length of the CDR3 is 16 residues. V lost 5 bases to trimming and J lost 0 bases; unmatched junction nucleotides: 7. The CDR3 reads CASSVDRSYSNQPQHF. CDR3 coding DNA: TGTGCCAGCAGCGTGGACAGGTCCTATAGCAATCAGCCCCAGCATTTT.

This clonotype was detected many times. This chain uses TRBV27 with TRBJ2-7; D is unclear. The CDR3 extends over 11 amino acids. Trimming stripped 5 bases from V and 2 bases from J, with 4 bases between. Germline V gene sequence: CDR1 MNHEY, CDR2 SMNVEV (reference sequence). The CDR3 here is CASSTTYEQYF. The CDR3 nucleotides read TGTGCCAGCAGTACTACCTACGAGCAGTACTTC.

This clonotype has ten or more counts. This sequence joins TRBV27 and TRBJ2-2, with TRBD1 matching over 7 bases. From germline, CDR1 is MNHEY and CDR2 SMNVEV (reference sequence). Trimming at V came to 5 bases and at J to 5 bases, leaving 2 bases not matched to a gene. This CDR3 has 13 residues. The CDR3 loop is CASSQGVTGELFF. The CDR3 DNA sequence: TGTGCCAGCAGTCAGGGGGTTACCGGGGAGCTGTTTTTT.

This clonotype was seen a handful of times. The rearrangement links TRBV12-3 or TRBV12-4 to TRBJ2-7; D perhaps matches TRBD2 (5 bases). With 4 bases removed from V and 7 bases from J, the gap between germline ends came to 17 bases. This CDR3 region has 14 residues. CDR3 in DNA: TGTGCCAGCAGTTCCTCACTGGGAGATGGAGAGCAGTACTTC. This sequence encodes CASSSSLGDGEQYF.

This clonotype was counted ten times or more. The V call is TRBV12-3 or TRBV12-4, the J call TRBJ1-5; the D gene is possibly TRBD1 (6 bases). The CDR3 contains 15 residues. Trimming removed 3 bases at V and 0 bases at J, with 9 bases between. The CDR3 reads CASSFPDSSNQPQHF. The CDR3 DNA is TGTGCCAGCAGTTTCCCGGACAGTAGCAATCAGCCCCAGCATTTT.

There are many counts of this clonotype. V and J are TRBV20-1 and TRBJ1-1, with 7 nucleotides matching TRBD1. V was pared by 6 bases and J by 5 bases, with 9 bases of the junction left unmatched. Germline CDR1 is DFQATT and CDR2 is SNEGSKA (reference sequence). The length of the CDR3 is 13 residues. CDR3 sequence reads: CSARGQLRTEAFF. In nucleotides, the CDR3 is TGCAGTGCCCGGGGACAGCTCCGAACTGAAGCTTTCTTT.

This clonotype was observed at least ten times. V usage is TRBV27 and J usage is TRBJ2-7; 10 bases match TRBD1. From germline, CDR1 is MNHEY and CDR2 SMNVEV (reference sequence). The trim removed 5 bases at V and 3 bases at J, leaving 4 bases unmatched. CDR3 length: 14 residues. The CDR3, as DNA: TGTGCCAGCAGTCTGCGGACAGGGGGCTACGAGCAGTACTTC. Amino acid sequence: CASSLRTGGYEQYF.

This clonotype was seen ten or more times. The chain joins TRBV4-1 to TRBJ2-3, with 9 bases aligning to TRBD2. Germline V gene data show CDR1 as MGHRA and CDR2 as YSYEKL. The CDR3 contains 17 residues. V was clipped by 3 bases and J by 6 bases; unmatched bases: 13. The CDR3 here is CASSQGLAGVAKDTQYF. The DNA for the CDR3 is TGCGCCAGCAGCCAGGGATTAGCGGGAGTGGCCAAGGATACGCAGTATTTT.

Ten or more counts support this clonotype. The chain carries TRBV20-1 and TRBJ2-3; D gene unclear. Germline CDR1 reads DFQATT; CDR2 reads SNEGSKA (reference sequence). This CDR3 region has 12 residues. V was trimmed by 0 bases and J by 3 bases, leaving 4 bases between them. The CDR3 here is CSAREVTDTQYF. In DNA form, the CDR3 reads TGCAGTGCTAGAGAGGTGACAGATACGCAGTATTTT.

This clonotype was counted many times. V is TRBV27 and J is TRBJ2-1, with D unclear. Per germline, CDR1 MNHEY and CDR2 SMNVEV (reference sequence). Deletions cut 3 bases from V and 7 bases from J, with 16 bases between. The CDR3 sequence is 15 residues long. The CDR3 protein is CASSLVSAIGNEQFF. The CDR3 DNA follows: TGTGCCAGCAGTTTGGTTTCAGCGATCGGTAATGAGCAGTTCTTC.

The table lists this clonotype with many counts. A read error is possible here, since a much larger clone lies one base away. This rearrangement joins TRBV5-4 to TRBJ2-3; 7 bases fit TRBD2. Germline-derived CDR1 and CDR2 are SGHNT and YYREEE (reference sequence). This CDR3 spans 16 amino acids. The CDR3 reads CASGLGGTRYTDTQYF. Here the CDR3 DNA reads TGTGCCAGCGGCTTGGGGGGGACTCGATACACAGATACGCAGTATTTT.

This clonotype has a count of ten or more. The genes are TRBV20-1 and TRBJ2-7, with D perhaps matching TRBD2 (5 bases). CDR1 and CDR2 from the germline V gene are DFQATT and SNEGSKA (reference sequence). CDR3 size: 12 residues. V lost 5 bases, J lost 2 bases, and 10 bases lay in between. In DNA form, the CDR3 reads TGCAGTGCTGAGTGGGAGCCCTACGAGCAGTACTTC. Protein: CSAEWEPYEQYF.

This clonotype was observed at least ten times. The gene calls are TRBV12-3 or TRBV12-4 and TRBJ1-2; D uncertain. CDR3 length: 15 amino acids. V was shortened by 4 bases and J by 2 bases, with 14 bases between the two germline ends. The CDR3 here is CASSWGTALNYGYTF. The CDR3 nucleotides read TGTGCCAGCAGTTGGGGAACGGCCTTGAACTATGGCTACACCTTC.

This sequence joins TRBV29-1 and TRBJ1-2; TRBD1 aligns across 7 bases. The CDR3 runs to 13 residues. V was clipped by 7 bases and J by 3 bases; unmatched bases: 8. The germline V gene has CDR1 SQVTM and CDR2 ANQGSEA. The CDR3 sequence is CSATTGRDYGYTF. CDR3 DNA: TGCAGCGCTACGACAGGGAGGGACTATGGCTACACCTTC.

This clonotype was recorded many times. V and J are TRBV20-1 and TRBJ1-2, with D hard to call. The CDR3 contains 12 residues. V lost 5 bases, J lost 4 bases, and 11 bases lay in between. Germline CDR1 reads DFQATT; CDR2 reads SNEGSKA (reference sequence). The CDR3 spells CSASQEIYGYTF. CDR3 bases: TGCAGTGCTTCCCAAGAAATCTATGGCTACACCTTC.

Many counts were recorded for this clonotype. The rearrangement links TRBV20-1 to TRBJ2-3; no definite D call. V was clipped by 5 bases and J by 3 bases, with 18 bases between them. The CDR3 runs to 15 residues. Germline CDR1 DFQATT, CDR2 SNEGSKA (reference sequence). The CDR3 DNA follows: TGCAGTGCTCCAACCGCGAAGACGTTGACAGATACGCAGTATTTT. Protein product: CSAPTAKTLTDTQYF.

The chain has TRBV12-3 or TRBV12-4 and TRBJ2-4, with a weak D call TRBD2 (5 bases). The V gene lost 5 bases and the J gene lost 6 bases, with 11 bases spanning the gap. This CDR3 spans 13 amino acids. CDR3 in DNA: TGTGCCAGCAGTCCCCGGGATATAAACATTCAGTACTTC. It is translated as CASSPRDINIQYF.